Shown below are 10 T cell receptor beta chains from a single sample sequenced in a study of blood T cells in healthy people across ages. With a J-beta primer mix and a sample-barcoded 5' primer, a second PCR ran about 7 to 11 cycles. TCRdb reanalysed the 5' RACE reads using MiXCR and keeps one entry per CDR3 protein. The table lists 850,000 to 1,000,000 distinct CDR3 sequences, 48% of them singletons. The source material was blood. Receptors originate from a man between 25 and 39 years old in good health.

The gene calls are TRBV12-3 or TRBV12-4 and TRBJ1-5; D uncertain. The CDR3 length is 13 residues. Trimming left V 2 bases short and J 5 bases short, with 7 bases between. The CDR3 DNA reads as TGTGCCAGCAGTTTACGCAGAGATCAGCCCCAGCATTTT. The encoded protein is CASSLRRDQPQHF.

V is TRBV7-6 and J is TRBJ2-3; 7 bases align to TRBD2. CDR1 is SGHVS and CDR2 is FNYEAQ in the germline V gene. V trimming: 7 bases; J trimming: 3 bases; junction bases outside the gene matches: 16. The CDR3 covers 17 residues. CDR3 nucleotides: TGTGCCAGCACTACATACGCGGGCGGGGAGGGGACAGATACGCAGTATTTT. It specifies CASTTYAGGEGTDTQYF.

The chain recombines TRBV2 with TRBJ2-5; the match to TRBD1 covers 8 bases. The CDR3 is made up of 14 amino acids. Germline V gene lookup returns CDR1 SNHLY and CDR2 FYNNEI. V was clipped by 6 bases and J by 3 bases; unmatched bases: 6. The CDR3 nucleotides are TGTGCCAGCAGGATCGGACAGGGTGAAGAGACCCAGTACTTC. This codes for CASRIGQGEETQYF.

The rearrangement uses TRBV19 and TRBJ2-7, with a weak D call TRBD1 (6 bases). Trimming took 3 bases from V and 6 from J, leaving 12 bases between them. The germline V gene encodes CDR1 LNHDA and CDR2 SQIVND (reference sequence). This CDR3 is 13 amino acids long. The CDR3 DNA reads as TGTGCCAGTAGTATCGATCAAGGGGGCGAGCAGTACTTC. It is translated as CASSIDQGGEQYF.

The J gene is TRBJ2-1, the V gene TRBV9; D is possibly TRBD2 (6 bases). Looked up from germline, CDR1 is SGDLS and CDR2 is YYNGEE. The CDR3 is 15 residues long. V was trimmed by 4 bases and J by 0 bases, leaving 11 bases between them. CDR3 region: CASSWDSTSYNEQFF. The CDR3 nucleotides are TGTGCCAGCAGCTGGGACTCAACCTCCTACAATGAGCAGTTCTTC.

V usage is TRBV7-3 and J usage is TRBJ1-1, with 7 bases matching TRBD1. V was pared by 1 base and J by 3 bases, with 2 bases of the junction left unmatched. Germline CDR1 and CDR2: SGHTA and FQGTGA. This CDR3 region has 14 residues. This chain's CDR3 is CASSLIQGDTEAFF. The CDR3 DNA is TGTGCCAGCAGCTTAATTCAGGGGGACACTGAAGCTTTCTTT.

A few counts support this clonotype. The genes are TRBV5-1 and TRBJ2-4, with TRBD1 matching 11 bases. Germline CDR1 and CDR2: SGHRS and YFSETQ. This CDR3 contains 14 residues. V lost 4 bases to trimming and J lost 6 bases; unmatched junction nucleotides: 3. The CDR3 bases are TGCGCCAGCAGCCCGGGACAGGGGGTAAACATTCAGTACTTC. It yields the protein CASSPGQGVNIQYF.

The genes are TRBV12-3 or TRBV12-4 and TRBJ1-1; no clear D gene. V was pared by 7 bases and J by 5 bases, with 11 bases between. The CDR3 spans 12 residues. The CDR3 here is CASTLTRTEAFF. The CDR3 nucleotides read TGTGCCAGCACCCTAACCCGGACTGAAGCTTTCTTT.

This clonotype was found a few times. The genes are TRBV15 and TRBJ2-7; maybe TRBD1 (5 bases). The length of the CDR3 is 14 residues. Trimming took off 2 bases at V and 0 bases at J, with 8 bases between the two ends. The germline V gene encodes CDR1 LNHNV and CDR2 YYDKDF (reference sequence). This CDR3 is CATSRHDSSYEQYF. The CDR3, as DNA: TGTGCCACCAGCAGACACGACAGCTCCTACGAGCAGTACTTC.

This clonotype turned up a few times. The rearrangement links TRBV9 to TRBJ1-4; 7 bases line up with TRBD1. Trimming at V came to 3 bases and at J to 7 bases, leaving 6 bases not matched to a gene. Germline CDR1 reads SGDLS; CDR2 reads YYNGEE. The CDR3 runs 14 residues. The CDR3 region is CASSETGSAEKLFF. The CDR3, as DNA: TGTGCCAGCAGCGAGACAGGGTCGGCTGAAAAACTGTTTTTT.